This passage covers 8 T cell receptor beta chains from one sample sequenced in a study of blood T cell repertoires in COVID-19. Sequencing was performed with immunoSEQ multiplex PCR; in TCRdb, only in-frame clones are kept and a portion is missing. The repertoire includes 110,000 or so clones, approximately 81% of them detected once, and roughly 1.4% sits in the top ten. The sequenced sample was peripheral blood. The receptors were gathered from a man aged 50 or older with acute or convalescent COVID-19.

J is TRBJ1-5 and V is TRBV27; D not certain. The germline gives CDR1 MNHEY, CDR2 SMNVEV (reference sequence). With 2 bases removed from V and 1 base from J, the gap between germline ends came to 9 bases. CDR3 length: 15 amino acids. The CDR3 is CASSLGGWSNQPQHF. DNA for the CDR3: TGTGCCAGCAGTTTAGGAGGGTGGAGCAATCAGCCCCAGCATTTT.

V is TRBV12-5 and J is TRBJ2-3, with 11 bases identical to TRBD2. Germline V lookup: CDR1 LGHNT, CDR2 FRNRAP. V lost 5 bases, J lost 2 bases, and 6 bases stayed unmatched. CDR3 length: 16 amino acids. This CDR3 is CASGPGTSGHTDTQYF. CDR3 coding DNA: TGTGCTAGTGGTCCGGGGACTAGCGGACACACAGATACGCAGTATTTT. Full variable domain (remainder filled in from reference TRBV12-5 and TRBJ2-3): DARVTQTPRHKVTEMGQEVTMRCQPILGHNTVFWYRQTMMQGLELLAYFRNRAPLDDSGMPKDRFSAEMPDATLATLKIQPSEPRDSAVYFCASGPGTSGHTDTQYFGPGTRLTVL.

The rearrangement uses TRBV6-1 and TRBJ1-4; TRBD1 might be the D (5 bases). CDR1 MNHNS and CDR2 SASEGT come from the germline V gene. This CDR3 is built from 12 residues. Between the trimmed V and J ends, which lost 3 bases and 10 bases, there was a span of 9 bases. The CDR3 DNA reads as TGTGCCAGCAGTGAGACAGCCCTAAAACTGTTTTTT. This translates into CASSETALKLFF.

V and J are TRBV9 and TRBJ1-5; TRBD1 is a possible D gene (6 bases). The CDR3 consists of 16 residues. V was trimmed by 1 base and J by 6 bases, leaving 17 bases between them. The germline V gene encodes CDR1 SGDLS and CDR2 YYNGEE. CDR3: CASSVFNREQLQPQHF. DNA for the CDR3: TGTGCCAGCAGCGTATTCAACAGGGAACAACTTCAGCCCCAGCATTTT.

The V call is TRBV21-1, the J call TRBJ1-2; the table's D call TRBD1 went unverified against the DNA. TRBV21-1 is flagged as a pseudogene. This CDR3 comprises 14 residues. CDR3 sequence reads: CASNLLTANYGYTF. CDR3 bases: TGTGCCAGCAACCTCTTGACAGCTAACTATGGCTACACCTTC.

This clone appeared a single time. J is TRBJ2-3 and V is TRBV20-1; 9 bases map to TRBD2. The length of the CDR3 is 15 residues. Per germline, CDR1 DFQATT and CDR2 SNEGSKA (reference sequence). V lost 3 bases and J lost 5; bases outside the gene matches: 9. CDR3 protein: CSASESGGLLDTQYF. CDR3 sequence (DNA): TGCAGTGCTAGTGAAAGCGGGGGGCTACTAGATACGCAGTATTTT.

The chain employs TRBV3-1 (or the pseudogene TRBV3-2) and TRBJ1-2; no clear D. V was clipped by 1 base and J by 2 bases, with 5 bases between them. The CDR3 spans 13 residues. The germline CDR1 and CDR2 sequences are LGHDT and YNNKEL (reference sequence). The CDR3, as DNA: TGTGCCAGCAGCCAAGCGGTGAACTATGGCTACACCTTC. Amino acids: CASSQAVNYGYTF.

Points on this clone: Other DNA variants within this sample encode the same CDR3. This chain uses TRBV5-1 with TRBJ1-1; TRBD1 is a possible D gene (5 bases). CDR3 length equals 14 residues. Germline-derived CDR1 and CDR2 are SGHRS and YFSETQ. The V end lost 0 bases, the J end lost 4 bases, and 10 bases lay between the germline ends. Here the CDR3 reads CASSLASGGTEAFF. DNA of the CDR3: TGCGCCAGCAGCTTGGCCTCGGGGGGCACTGAAGCTTTCTTT.